One sample yielded the 26 T cell receptor beta chains listed below, sequenced in a study of blood T cell repertoires in COVID-19. Repertoires were generated with immunoSEQ multiplex PCR, while TCRdb's copy carries only in-frame clones and drops some. This sample has approximately 150,000 clones; 81% occur once, and the top ten carry about 5.3%. Material: PBMCs or T cells enriched from blood (not recorded which). The receptor set was obtained from a woman aged 40 to 50 with acute COVID-19.

V is TRBV2 and J is TRBJ2-5; no definite D call. Germline values: CDR1 SNHLY, CDR2 FYNNEI. Deletions cut 1 base from V and 9 bases from J, with 9 bases between. CDR3 size: 12 residues. Here the CDR3 reads CASSEDGWAQYF. The CDR3 DNA follows: TGTGCCAGCAGTGAAGACGGGTGGGCCCAGTACTTC.

On this clone: At the DNA level, this CDR3 is encoded by other sequences in the same sample as well. The chain recombines TRBV5-1 with TRBJ2-6; possibly TRBD2 for D (5 bases). Germline values: CDR1 SGHRS, CDR2 YFSETQ. This CDR3 contains 17 residues. Trimming pared 0 bases from V and 4 bases from J, leaving 14 bases between. DNA for the CDR3: TGCGCCAGCAGCTTGGCCGGGGTGGGGTCCGGGGCCAACGTCCTGACTTTC. Translated: CASSLAGVGSGANVLTF.

The gene calls are TRBV5-1 and TRBJ2-7; 11 bases are shared with TRBD2. Losses at the gene ends were 4 bases for V and 2 bases for J; bases not matched to a gene: 11. This CDR3 has 17 amino acids. Germline CDR1 is SGHRS and CDR2 is YFSETQ. The CDR3 DNA reads as TGCGCCAGCAGCCAGGGGCCTAGCGGGAGGACTACCTACGAGCAGTACGTC. Protein: CASSQGPSGRTTYEQYV.

The gene calls are TRBV7-3 and TRBJ2-2; 13 nucleotides match TRBD2. Germline CDR1 and CDR2: SGHTA and FQGTGA. CDR3 size: 18 residues. The J segment lost 5 bases and the V segment lost 5 bases, leaving 11 bases of the junction unmatched. CDR3 loop: CASSLGLAGAPGTGELFF. The CDR3 DNA follows: TGTGCCAGCAGCCTAGGACTAGCGGGGGCTCCGGGGACCGGGGAGCTGTTTTTT.

The chain has TRBV25-1 and TRBJ1-4; a weak D match, TRBD1 (6 bases). Germline assignment: CDR1 MGHDK and CDR2 SYGVNS. Trimming took off 4 bases at V and 0 bases at J, with 18 bases between the two ends. The CDR3 spans 18 residues. CDR3 sequence reads: CASSARDMKFATNEKLFF. As DNA, the CDR3 is TGTGCCAGCAGTGCCCGGGACATGAAGTTTGCAACTAATGAAAAACTGTTTTTT.

CDR3 sequence: CASRSLAGGEDTQYF. The CDR3 DNA reads as TGTGCCAGCAGGTCCCTAGCGGGAGGTGAAGATACGCAGTATTTT. V usage is TRBV6-5 and J usage is TRBJ2-3, with 11 bases fitting TRBD2. Per the germline V gene, CDR1 is MNHEY and CDR2 is SVGAGI. This CDR3 is 15 amino acids long. The V segment lost 6 bases and the J segment 5 bases; nucleotides outside the gene matches: 7.

This clone was observed once. The chain carries TRBV7-3 and TRBJ2-3; TRBD2 agrees at 11 bases. The trim removed 4 bases at V and 3 bases at J, leaving 6 bases unmatched. Germline V CDR1 and CDR2: SGHTA, FQGTGA. The CDR3 totals 16 residues. The CDR3 DNA reads TGTGCCAGCAGCTACAATCCTAGCGGGAGGACAGATACGCAGTATTTT. Protein sequence: CASSYNPSGRTDTQYF.

This rearrangement joins TRBV3-1 (or the pseudogene TRBV3-2) to TRBJ2-5; no clear D. Per the germline V gene, CDR1 is LGHDT and CDR2 is YNNKEL (reference sequence). This CDR3 spans 11 amino acids. The V gene lost 3 bases and the J gene lost 5 bases, with 4 bases spanning the gap. In nucleotides, the CDR3 is TGTGCCAGCAGCCACGGGGAGACCCAGTACTTC. It specifies CASSHGETQYF.

The chain recombines TRBV30 with TRBJ1-2, with 10 bases fitting TRBD1. The CDR3 sequence is 19 residues long. J gave up 4 bases and V 0 bases, and 17 bases lay outside the gene matches. Germline lookup yields CDR1 GTSNPN and CDR2 SVGIG (reference sequence). This CDR3 reads CAWSVGGQGTSRTTYGYTF. The CDR3 DNA reads as TGTGCCTGGAGTGTGGGGGGACAGGGGACTTCCCGGACCACCTATGGCTACACCTTC.

The chain has TRBV7-8 and TRBJ2-2, with TRBD2 matching 13 bases. Germline V lookup: CDR1 SGHVS, CDR2 FQNEAQ. V shed 4 bases and J 9 bases; nucleotides not matched to a gene: 8. The CDR3 is 16 residues long. The CDR3 here is CASSYTSGRGSRELFF. CDR3 nucleotides: TGTGCCAGCAGCTATACTAGCGGGAGGGGTTCCCGGGAGCTGTTTTTT.

The sample holds a few counts of this clone. The rearrangement links TRBV5-1 to TRBJ1-5, with D maybe TRBD1 (6 bases). The V gene lost 3 bases and the J gene lost 6 bases, with 13 bases spanning the gap. Germline CDR1 and CDR2: SGHRS and YFSETQ. This CDR3 spans 14 amino acids. The CDR3 DNA reads TGCGCCAGCAGCTCAGGGGATGAGGGTCAGCCCCAGCATTTT. Residues: CASSSGDEGQPQHF. Supplemented by reference TRBV5-1 and TRBJ1-5, the full variable domain reads KAGVTQTPRYLIKTRGQQVTLSCSPISGHRSVSWYQQTPGQGLQFLFEYFSETQRNKGNFPGRFSGRQFSNSRSEMNVSTLELGDSALYLCASSSGDEGQPQHFGDGTRLSIL.

The chain couples TRBV20-1 to TRBJ2-3, with D perhaps matching TRBD2 (7 bases). The CDR3 is made up of 14 amino acids. The germline CDR1 and CDR2 sequences are DFQATT and SNEGSKA (reference sequence). The V end was cut by 3 bases, the J end by 2 bases, with 12 bases between. This CDR3 reads CSASRGAYTDTQYF. The CDR3 DNA follows: TGCAGTGCTAGTCGGGGGGCGTACACAGATACGCAGTATTTT.

The chain links TRBV7-9 to TRBJ2-7; 8 positions match TRBD2. The CDR3 has 14 residues. Losses at the gene ends were 4 bases for V and 2 bases for J; bases not matched to a gene: 4. Per germline, CDR1 SEHNR and CDR2 FQNEAQ (reference sequence). The chain's CDR3 is CASSWSSGPYEQYF. Here the CDR3 DNA reads TGTGCCAGCAGCTGGTCTAGCGGGCCCTACGAGCAGTACTTC.

This clone has only a few counts. V is TRBV5-1 and J is TRBJ2-4, with a tentative D call TRBD2 (6 bases). The CDR3 length is 15 residues. V lost 4 bases, J lost 8 bases, and 19 bases lay in between. The germline V gene has CDR1 SGHRS and CDR2 YFSETQ. In nucleotides, the CDR3 is TGCGCCAGCAGCCCTACACTAGCCGAGGCGGACATTCAGTACTTC. It translates to CASSPTLAEADIQYF. Drawing the rest from reference TRBV5-1 and TRBJ2-4, the complete variable domain is KAGVTQTPRYLIKTRGQQVTLSCSPISGHRSVSWYQQTPGQGLQFLFEYFSETQRNKGNFPGRFSGRQFSNSRSEMNVSTLELGDSALYLCASSPTLAEADIQYFGAGTRLSVL.

The chain employs TRBV13 and TRBJ2-6; 8 positions agree with TRBD1. Trimming took 2 bases from V and 0 from J; bases not matched to a gene: 6. Germline lookup yields CDR1 PRHDT and CDR2 FYEKMQ (reference sequence). This CDR3 has 18 amino acids. CDR3 sequence: CASSLHQGASSGANVLTF. The CDR3 region has the DNA TGTGCCAGCAGCTTACACCAGGGGGCCAGCTCTGGGGCCAACGTCCTGACTTTC.

The sample holds one count of this clone. CDR3 loop: CASSLTLGSEQFF. CDR3 nucleotide sequence: TGTGCCAGCAGCCTCACTCTGGGGAGTGAGCAGTTCTTC. This sequence joins TRBV13 and TRBJ2-1, with D possibly matching TRBD2 (5 bases). This CDR3 contains 13 residues. Between the trimmed V and J ends, which lost 5 bases and 9 bases, there was a span of 14 bases. In germline, CDR1 is PRHDT, CDR2 FYEKMQ (reference sequence). Filled out from reference TRBV13 and TRBJ2-1, the complete variable domain reads AAGVIQSPRHLIKEKRETATLKCYPIPRHDTVYWYQQGPGQDPQFLISFYEKMQSDKGSIPDRFSAQQFSDYHSELNMSSLELGDSALYFCASSLTLGSEQFFGPGTRLTVL.

The chain couples TRBV27 to TRBJ2-1; weak D call: TRBD2 (6 bases). The CDR3 spans 15 residues. The germline V gene has CDR1 MNHEY and CDR2 SMNVEV (reference sequence). The V gene lost 2 bases and the J gene lost 4 bases, with 12 bases spanning the gap. CDR3 coding DNA: TGTGCCAGCAGTTTAGAGGGAGGAGCTTACAATGAGCAGTTCTTC. Its protein product is CASSLEGGAYNEQFF.

V gene TRBV3-1 (or the pseudogene TRBV3-2) combines with J gene TRBJ2-7, with 7 positions matching TRBD2. This CDR3 contains 16 residues. J was trimmed by 8 bases and V by 2 bases; bases with no gene match: 15. CDR1 and CDR2 from the germline V gene are LGHDT and YNNKEL (reference sequence). CDR3 loop: CASSQTESSGTAQQYF. The CDR3 nucleotides are TGTGCCAGCAGCCAAACGGAATCCAGCGGGACCGCTCAGCAGTACTTC.

This clone was seen only once. The chain couples TRBV7-9 to TRBJ2-2; TRBD2 might be the D (7 bases). V lost 3 bases and J 7 bases, leaving 15 bases between the germline ends. The germline gives CDR1 SEHNR, CDR2 FQNEAQ (reference sequence). CDR3 size: 15 residues. CDR3 nucleotides: TGTGCCAGCAGCTTCGCACAGGGAGGGGTCGGGGAGCTGTTTTTT. Its protein is CASSFAQGGVGELFF.

V is TRBV5-4 and J is TRBJ2-5, with a possible D match to TRBD1 (5 bases). V lost 4 bases to trimming and J lost 2 bases, with 9 bases between them. CDR1 and CDR2 from the germline V gene are SGHNT and YYREEE (reference sequence). The CDR3 extends over 13 amino acids. The CDR3 is CASSVQEQETQYF. The CDR3 DNA reads as TGTGCCAGCAGCGTACAGGAACAAGAGACCCAGTACTTC.

Only a few counts were recorded for this clone. The rearrangement joins TRBV11-1 to TRBJ2-3; D gene unclear. Germline-derived CDR1 and CDR2 are SGHAT and FQDESV (reference sequence). The CDR3 loop spans 13 amino acids. V was trimmed by 8 bases and J by 2 bases, leaving 11 bases between them. Written as DNA, the CDR3 is TGTGCCAGCCGCCCGGCGGCCACAGATACGCAGTATTTT. Amino acids: CASRPAATDTQYF.

The gene calls are TRBV25-1 and TRBJ2-7; D is possibly TRBD2 (6 bases). The germline V gene has CDR1 MGHDK and CDR2 SYGVNS. This CDR3 is 14 amino acids long. The V end was cut by 1 base, the J end by 4 bases, with 11 bases between. The DNA of the CDR3 is TGTGCCAGCAGTGAATGGCGGGGTACATACGAGCAGTACTTC. Encoded protein: CASSEWRGTYEQYF.

In nucleotides, the CDR3 is TGTGCCAGCAGCTTAATGTCGGAGACCCAGTACTTC. Protein: CASSLMSETQYF. The V gene is TRBV7-9, the J gene TRBJ2-5; no reliable D call. Germline-derived CDR1 and CDR2 are SEHNR and FQNEAQ (reference sequence). Deletions cut 2 bases from V and 5 bases from J, with 6 bases between. The CDR3 covers 12 residues.

The rearrangement links TRBV5-1 to TRBJ2-1; 10 bases map to TRBD2. The CDR3 runs 14 residues. CDR1 and CDR2 (germline): SGHRS, YFSETQ. J was trimmed by 9 bases and V by 4 bases; bases with no gene match: 7. CDR3 region: CASSVTSGPAEQFF. The CDR3 bases are TGCGCCAGCAGCGTGACTAGCGGGCCCGCTGAGCAGTTCTTC.

The CDR3 loop is CASSPPGGEQFF. For the CDR3, the DNA is TGTGCCAGCAGCCCCCCCGGGGGGGAGCAGTTCTTC. The chain combines TRBV7-3 with TRBJ2-1; TRBD2 matches 7 bases. The CDR3 runs 12 residues. CDR1 is SGHTA and CDR2 is FQGTGA in the germline V gene. V was clipped by 5 bases and J by 10 bases; unmatched bases: 5. Supplemented by reference TRBV7-3 and TRBJ2-1, the full variable domain reads GAGVSQTPSNKVTEKGKYVELRCDPISGHTALYWYRQSLGQGPEFLIYFQGTGAADDSGLPNDRFFAVRPEGSVSTLKIQRTERGDSAVYLCASSPPGGEQFFGPGTRLTVL.

The chain carries TRBV6-5 and TRBJ2-5, with D unresolved. Trimming shortened V by 7 bases and J by 2 bases, and 11 bases separated the two germline ends. CDR3 size: 13 residues. From germline, CDR1 is MNHEY and CDR2 SVGAGI. The CDR3 DNA sequence: TGTGCCAGCACAATGACGGAGCAAGAGACCCAGTACTTC. It codes for CASTMTEQETQYF.